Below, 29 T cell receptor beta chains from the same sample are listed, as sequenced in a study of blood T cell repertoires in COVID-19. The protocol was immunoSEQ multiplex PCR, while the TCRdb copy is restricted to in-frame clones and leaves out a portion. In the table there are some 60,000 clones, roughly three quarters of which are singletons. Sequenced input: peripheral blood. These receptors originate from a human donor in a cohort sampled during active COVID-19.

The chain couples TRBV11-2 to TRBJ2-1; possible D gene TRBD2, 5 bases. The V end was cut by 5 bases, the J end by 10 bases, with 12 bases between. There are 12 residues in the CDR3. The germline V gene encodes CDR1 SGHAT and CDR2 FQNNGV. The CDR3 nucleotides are TGTGCCAGCAGCCGACATTTAGCGGAGCAGTTCTTC. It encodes CASSRHLAEQFF.

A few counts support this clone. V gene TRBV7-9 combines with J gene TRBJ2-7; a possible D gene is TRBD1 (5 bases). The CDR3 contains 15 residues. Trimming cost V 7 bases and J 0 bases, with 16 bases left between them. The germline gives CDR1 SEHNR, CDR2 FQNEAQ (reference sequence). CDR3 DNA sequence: TGTGCCAGCACCCCAGGGTCTGGCCTCTCCTACGAGCAGTACTTC. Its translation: CASTPGSGLSYEQYF.

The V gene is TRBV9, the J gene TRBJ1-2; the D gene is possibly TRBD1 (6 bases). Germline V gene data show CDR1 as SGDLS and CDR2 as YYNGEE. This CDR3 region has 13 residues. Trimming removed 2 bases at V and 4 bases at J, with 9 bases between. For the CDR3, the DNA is TGTGCCAGCAGCGTTCAGGGGATCTATGGCTACACCTTC. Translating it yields CASSVQGIYGYTF.

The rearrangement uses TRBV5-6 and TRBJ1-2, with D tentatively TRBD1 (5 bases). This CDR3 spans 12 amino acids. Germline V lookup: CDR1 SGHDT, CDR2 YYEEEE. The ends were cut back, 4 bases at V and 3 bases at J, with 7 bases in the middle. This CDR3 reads CASSQTDYGYTF. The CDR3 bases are TGTGCCAGCAGCCAGACAGACTATGGCTACACCTTC.

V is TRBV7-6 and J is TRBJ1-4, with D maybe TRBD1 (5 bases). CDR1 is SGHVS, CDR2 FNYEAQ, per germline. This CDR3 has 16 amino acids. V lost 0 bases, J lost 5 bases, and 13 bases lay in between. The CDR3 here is CASSLAGGTVNEKLFF. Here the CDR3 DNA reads TGTGCCAGCAGCTTAGCGGGGGGGACGGTGAATGAAAAACTGTTTTTT.

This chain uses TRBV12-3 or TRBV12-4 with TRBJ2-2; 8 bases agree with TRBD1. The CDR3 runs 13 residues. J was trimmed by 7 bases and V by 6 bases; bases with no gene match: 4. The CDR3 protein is CASREQGDGELFF. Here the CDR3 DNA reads TGTGCCAGCAGGGAACAGGGGGACGGGGAGCTGTTTTTT.

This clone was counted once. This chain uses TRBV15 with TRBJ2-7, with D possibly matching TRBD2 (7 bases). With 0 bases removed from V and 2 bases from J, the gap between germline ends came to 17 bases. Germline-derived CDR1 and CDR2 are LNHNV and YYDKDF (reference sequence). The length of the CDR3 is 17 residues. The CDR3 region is CATSRDRRAGATYEQYF. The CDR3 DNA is TGTGCCACCAGCAGAGATAGAAGGGCGGGGGCCACCTACGAGCAGTACTTC.

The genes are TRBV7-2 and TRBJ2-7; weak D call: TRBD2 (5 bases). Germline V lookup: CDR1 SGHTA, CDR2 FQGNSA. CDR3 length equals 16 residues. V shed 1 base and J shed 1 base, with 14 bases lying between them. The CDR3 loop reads CASSLGTLTISYEQYF. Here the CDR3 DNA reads TGTGCCAGCAGCTTAGGGACTTTAACGATATCCTACGAGCAGTACTTC.

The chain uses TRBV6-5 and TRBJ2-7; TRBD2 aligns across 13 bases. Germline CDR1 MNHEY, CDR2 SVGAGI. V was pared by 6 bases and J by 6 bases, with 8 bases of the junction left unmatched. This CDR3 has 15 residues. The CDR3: CASSQLAGGRAEQYF. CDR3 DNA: TGTGCCAGCAGCCAACTAGCGGGAGGGCGGGCCGAGCAGTACTTC.

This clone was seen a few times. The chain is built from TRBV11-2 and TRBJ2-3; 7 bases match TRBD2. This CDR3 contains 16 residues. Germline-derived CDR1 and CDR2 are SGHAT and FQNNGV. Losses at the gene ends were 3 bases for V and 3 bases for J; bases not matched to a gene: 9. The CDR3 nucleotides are TGTGCCAGCAGCTTCGTCCGCCTAGCGGCGACAGATACGCAGTATTTT. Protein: CASSFVRLAATDTQYF.

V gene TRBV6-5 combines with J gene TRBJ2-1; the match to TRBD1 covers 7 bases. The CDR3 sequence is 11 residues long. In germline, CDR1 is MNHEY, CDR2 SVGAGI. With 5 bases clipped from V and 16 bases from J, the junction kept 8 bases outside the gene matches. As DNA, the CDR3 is TGTGCCAGCAGTCTCCGGGACAGCTCCTTCTTC. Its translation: CASSLRDSSFF.

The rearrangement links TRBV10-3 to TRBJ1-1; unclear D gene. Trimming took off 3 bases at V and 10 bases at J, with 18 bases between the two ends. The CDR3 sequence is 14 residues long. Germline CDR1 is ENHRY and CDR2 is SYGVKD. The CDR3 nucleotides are TGTGCCATCAGTGAAGAACAGCCCTCCATGGGAGCTTTCTTT. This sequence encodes CAISEEQPSMGAFF.

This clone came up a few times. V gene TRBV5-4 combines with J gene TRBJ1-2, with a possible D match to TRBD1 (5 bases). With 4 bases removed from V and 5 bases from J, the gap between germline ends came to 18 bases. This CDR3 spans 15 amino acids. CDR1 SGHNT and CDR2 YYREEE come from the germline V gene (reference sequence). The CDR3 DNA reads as TGTGCCAGCAGCCAGCGGGAGGGGCGCCGATATGGCTACACCTTC. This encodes CASSQREGRRYGYTF.

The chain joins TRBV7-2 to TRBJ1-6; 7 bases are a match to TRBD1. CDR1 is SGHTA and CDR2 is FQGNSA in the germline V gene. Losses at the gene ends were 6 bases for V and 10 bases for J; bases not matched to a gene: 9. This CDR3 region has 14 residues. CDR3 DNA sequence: TGTGCCAGCAGACCAACAGGGGTCAGATCACCCCTCCACTTT. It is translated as CASRPTGVRSPLHF.

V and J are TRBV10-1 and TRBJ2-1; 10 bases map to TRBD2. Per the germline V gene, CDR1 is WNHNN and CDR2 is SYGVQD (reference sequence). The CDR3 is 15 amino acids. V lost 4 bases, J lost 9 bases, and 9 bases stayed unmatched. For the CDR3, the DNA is TGCGCCAGCAGTGCCGCGGCTAGCGGGAGCGGTGAGCAGTTCTTC. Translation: CASSAAASGSGEQFF.

The CDR3 nucleotides read TGTGCCAGCATTTCATACGACAGGACGAACACCGGGGAGCTGTTTTTT. Encoded protein: CASISYDRTNTGELFF. This chain joins TRBV28 and TRBJ2-2, with D perhaps matching TRBD1 (6 bases). The V end lost 7 bases, the J end lost 0 bases, and 15 bases lay between the germline ends. Germline V gene data show CDR1 as MDHEN and CDR2 as SYDVKM. CDR3 size: 16 residues.

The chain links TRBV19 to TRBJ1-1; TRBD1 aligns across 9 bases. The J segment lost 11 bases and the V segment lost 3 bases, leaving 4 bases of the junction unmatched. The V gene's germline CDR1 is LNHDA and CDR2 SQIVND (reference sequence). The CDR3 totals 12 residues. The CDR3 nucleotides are TGTGCCAGTAGTATTGACAGGGGGAATGCTTTCTTT. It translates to CASSIDRGNAFF.

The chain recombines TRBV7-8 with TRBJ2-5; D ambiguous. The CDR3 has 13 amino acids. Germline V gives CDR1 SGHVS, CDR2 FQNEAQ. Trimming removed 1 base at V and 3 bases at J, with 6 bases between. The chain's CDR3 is CASSLGLKETQYF. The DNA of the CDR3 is TGTGCCAGCAGCTTAGGGCTCAAAGAGACCCAGTACTTC. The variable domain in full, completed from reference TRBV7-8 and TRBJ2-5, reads GAGVSQSPRYKVAKRGQDVALRCDPISGHVSLFWYQQALGQGPEFLTYFQNEAQLDKSGLPSDRFFAERPEGSVSTLKIQRTQQEDSAVYLCASSLGLKETQYFGPGTRLLVL.

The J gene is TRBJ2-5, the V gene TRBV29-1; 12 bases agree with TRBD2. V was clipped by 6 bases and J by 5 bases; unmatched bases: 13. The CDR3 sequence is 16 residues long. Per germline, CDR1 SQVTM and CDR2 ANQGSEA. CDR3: CSVAPRLAGEGETQYF. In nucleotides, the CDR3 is TGCAGCGTGGCCCCAAGACTAGCGGGAGAGGGTGAGACCCAGTACTTC.

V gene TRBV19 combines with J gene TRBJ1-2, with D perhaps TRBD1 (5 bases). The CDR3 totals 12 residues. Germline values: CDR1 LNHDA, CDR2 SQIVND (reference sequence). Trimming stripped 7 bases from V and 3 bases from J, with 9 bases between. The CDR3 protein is CASTGGYYGYTF. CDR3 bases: TGTGCCAGTACGGGGGGGTACTATGGCTACACCTTC.

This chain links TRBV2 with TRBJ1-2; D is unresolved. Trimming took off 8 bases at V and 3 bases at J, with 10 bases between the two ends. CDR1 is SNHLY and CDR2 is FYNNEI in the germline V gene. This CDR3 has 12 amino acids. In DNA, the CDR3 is TGTGCCAGCTCCCGGGAGGACTATGGCTACACCTTC. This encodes CASSREDYGYTF.

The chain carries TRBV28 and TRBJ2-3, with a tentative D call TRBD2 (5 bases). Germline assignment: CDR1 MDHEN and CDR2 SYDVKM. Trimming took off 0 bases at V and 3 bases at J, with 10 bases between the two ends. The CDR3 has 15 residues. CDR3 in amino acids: CASSLWVGATDTQYF. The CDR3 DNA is TGTGCCAGCAGTTTATGGGTGGGAGCGACAGATACGCAGTATTTT.

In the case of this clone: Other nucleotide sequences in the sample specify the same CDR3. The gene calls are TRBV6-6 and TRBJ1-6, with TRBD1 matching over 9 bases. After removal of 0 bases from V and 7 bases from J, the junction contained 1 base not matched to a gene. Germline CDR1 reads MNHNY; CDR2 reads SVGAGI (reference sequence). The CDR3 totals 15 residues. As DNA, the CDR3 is TGTGCCAGCAGTTACTCCGGACAGGGGAATTCACCCCTCCACTTT. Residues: CASSYSGQGNSPLHF.

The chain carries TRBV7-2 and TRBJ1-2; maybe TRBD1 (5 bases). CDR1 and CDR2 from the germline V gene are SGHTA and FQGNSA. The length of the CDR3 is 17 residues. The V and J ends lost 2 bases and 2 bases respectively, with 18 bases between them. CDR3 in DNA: TGTGCCAGCAGCTTAAAGGGCGGGACGGGTGCAAACTATGGCTACACCTTC. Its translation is CASSLKGGTGANYGYTF.

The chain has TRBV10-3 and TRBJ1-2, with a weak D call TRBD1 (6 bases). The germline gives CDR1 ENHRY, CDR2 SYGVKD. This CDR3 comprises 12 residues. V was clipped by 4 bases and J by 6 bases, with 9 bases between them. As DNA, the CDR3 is TGTGCCATCAGTGCTGCAGGGGATGGCTACACCTTC. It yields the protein CAISAAGDGYTF.

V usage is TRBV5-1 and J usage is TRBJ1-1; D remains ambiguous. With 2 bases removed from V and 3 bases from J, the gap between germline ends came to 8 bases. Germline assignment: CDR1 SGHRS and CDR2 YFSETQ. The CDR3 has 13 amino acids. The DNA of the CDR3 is TGCGCCAGCAGCTTTTCCGGGGACACTGAAGCTTTCTTT. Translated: CASSFSGDTEAFF. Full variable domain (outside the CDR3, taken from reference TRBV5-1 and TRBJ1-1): KAGVTQTPRYLIKTRGQQVTLSCSPISGHRSVSWYQQTPGQGLQFLFEYFSETQRNKGNFPGRFSGRQFSNSRSEMNVSTLELGDSALYLCASSFSGDTEAFFGQGTRLTVV.

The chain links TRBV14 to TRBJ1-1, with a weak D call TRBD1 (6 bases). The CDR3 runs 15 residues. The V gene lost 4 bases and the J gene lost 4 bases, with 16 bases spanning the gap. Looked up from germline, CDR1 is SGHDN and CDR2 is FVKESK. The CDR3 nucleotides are TGTGCCAGCAGCCGAGGGGGTACCCTTGGCACTGAAGCTTTCTTT. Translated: CASSRGGTLGTEAFF.

This chain's CDR3 is CASSGTSGTTSYEQYF. CDR3 in DNA: TGTGCCAGCAGTGGGACTAGCGGGACTACCTCCTACGAGCAGTACTTC. The chain links TRBV6-1 to TRBJ2-7; TRBD2 agrees at 12 bases. V shed 4 bases, J shed 0 bases, and the junction held 4 bases outside the gene matches. Germline V gene lookup returns CDR1 MNHNS and CDR2 SASEGT. This CDR3 spans 16 amino acids.

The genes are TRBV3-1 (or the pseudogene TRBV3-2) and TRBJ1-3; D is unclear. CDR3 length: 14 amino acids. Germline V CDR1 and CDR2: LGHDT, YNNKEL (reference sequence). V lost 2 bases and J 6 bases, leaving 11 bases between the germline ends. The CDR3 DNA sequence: TGTGCCAGCAGCCAAAGTTCCGGGATAAACACCATATATTTT. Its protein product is CASSQSSGINTIYF.